These 11 T cell receptor beta chains came from one sample sequenced in a study of identical twins. TCRdb processed the 5' RACE reads anew with MiXCR; each CDR3 protein has one entry. The repertoire holds approximately 630,000 distinct CDR3 sequences, 7.1% seen once, with 1.6% in the top ten. The data also belong to a second study, concerning yellow fever vaccine responses in identical twins.

Sequences were obtained from PBMCs. These receptors all stem from a woman aged 18-29 years in good health.

The sample holds many counts of this clonotype. The chain carries TRBV20-1 and TRBJ2-2; D remains unclear. The CDR3 consists of 11 residues. Per germline, CDR1 DFQATT and CDR2 SNEGSKA (reference sequence). Trimming took off 4 bases at V and 3 bases at J, with 3 bases between the two ends. The CDR3 region is CSAKDTGELFF. DNA for the CDR3: TGCAGTGCTAAGGACACCGGGGAGCTGTTTTTT.

The rearrangement uses TRBV20-1 and TRBJ2-2; 10 positions agree with TRBD2. Germline CDR1 and CDR2: DFQATT and SNEGSKA (reference sequence). After removal of 1 base from V and 1 base from J, the junction contained 6 bases not matched to a gene. The CDR3 is made up of 17 amino acids. CDR3 sequence (DNA): TGCAGTGCTAGAGGACTAGCGGGCCAAGAGAACACCGGGGAGCTGTTTTTT. It is translated as CSARGLAGQENTGELFF.

This clonotype was seen repeatedly, ten times or more. This rearrangement joins TRBV20-1 to TRBJ1-5, with 10 bases fitting TRBD1. J lost 4 bases, V lost 1 base, and 10 bases had no gene match. This CDR3 is 17 amino acids long. CDR1 DFQATT and CDR2 SNEGSKA come from the germline V gene (reference sequence). The CDR3 coding sequence is TGCAGTGCTAGAGCCGCCGGGACAGGGGTGGCAAATCAGCCCCAGCATTTT. This sequence encodes CSARAAGTGVANQPQHF.

The table lists this clonotype with a count of one. This may be a read error, as it is one base from a much larger clone. The rearrangement links TRBV10-3 to TRBJ2-3, with 8 nucleotides matching TRBD2. From germline, CDR1 is ENHRY and CDR2 SYGVKD. The CDR3 is 14 residues long. The CDR3 bases are TGTGCCACCAGTGCCTTAGCGGGACAAGATACGCAGTATTTT. This translates into CATSALAGQDTQYF.

The rearrangement links TRBV7-8 to TRBJ2-7; D remains unclear. Germline CDR1 is SGHVS and CDR2 is FQNEAQ. V shed 1 base and J shed 1 base, with 11 bases lying between them. This CDR3 is built from 15 residues. The CDR3 DNA reads as TGTGCCAGCAGCTTAGATCCCCGGTGGTCCTACGAGCAGTACTTC. Encoded protein: CASSLDPRWSYEQYF.

This clonotype was observed many times. V is TRBV10-3 and J is TRBJ2-3; the match to TRBD1 covers 9 bases. The CDR3 extends over 14 amino acids. Germline V CDR1 and CDR2: ENHRY, SYGVKD. J lost 2 bases, V lost 10 bases, and 7 bases had no gene match. The CDR3 nucleotides are TGTGCCACCAGAGGGACAGGGCTCACAGATACGCAGTATTTT. It encodes CATRGTGLTDTQYF.

Turning to this clonotype: One end of the junction fails to match germline, which may point to a read error. The chain has TRBV10-3 and TRBJ2-3; no clear D gene. The CDR3 is made up of 14 amino acids. The germline V gene encodes CDR1 ENHRY and CDR2 SYGVKD. CDR3 in amino acids: CVISVASSTDTQYF. The CDR3 DNA sequence: TGTGTCATCAGTGTCGCATCTAGCACAGATACGCAGTATTTT.

The chain has TRBV11-2 and TRBJ2-2; D is unclear. CDR1 and CDR2 (germline): SGHAT, FQNNGV. Trimming removed 5 bases at V and 2 bases at J, with 12 bases between. CDR3 length: 15 amino acids. CDR3 sequence: CASSLAQFNTGELFF. CDR3 nucleotides: TGTGCCAGCAGCCTCGCGCAGTTCAACACCGGGGAGCTGTTTTTT.

There are a few counts of this clonotype. The chain employs TRBV27 and TRBJ2-6; no reliable D call. Germline CDR1 reads MNHEY; CDR2 reads SMNVEV (reference sequence). This CDR3 is built from 14 residues. Trimming pared 6 bases from V and 0 bases from J, leaving 6 bases between. CDR3 bases: TGTGCCAGCAGCCACGTCTCTGGGGCCAACGTCCTGACTTTC. As protein: CASSHVSGANVLTF.

This clonotype has more than one count but fewer than ten. The chain carries TRBV5-1 and TRBJ2-5; 8 bases agree with TRBD2. Trimming removed 0 bases from V and 5 bases from J; junction bases left unmatched: 6. CDR3 length: 15 residues. Looked up from germline, CDR1 is SGHRS and CDR2 is YFSETQ. This CDR3 is CASSLALVAGETQYF. In DNA, the CDR3 is TGCGCCAGCAGCTTGGCCTTGGTAGCGGGGGAGACCCAGTACTTC.

This clonotype appeared once. CDR3 DNA: TGTGCCAGCAGTTACGGGACTAGCGGGAGTGCCGTCCTTTACGAGCAGTACTTC. It encodes CASSYGTSGSAVLYEQYF. The gene calls are TRBV6-5 and TRBJ2-7, with 14 bases aligning to TRBD2. Germline V lookup: CDR1 MNHEY, CDR2 SVGAGI. Trimming took 2 bases from V and 4 from J; bases not matched to a gene: 10. This CDR3 spans 18 amino acids.